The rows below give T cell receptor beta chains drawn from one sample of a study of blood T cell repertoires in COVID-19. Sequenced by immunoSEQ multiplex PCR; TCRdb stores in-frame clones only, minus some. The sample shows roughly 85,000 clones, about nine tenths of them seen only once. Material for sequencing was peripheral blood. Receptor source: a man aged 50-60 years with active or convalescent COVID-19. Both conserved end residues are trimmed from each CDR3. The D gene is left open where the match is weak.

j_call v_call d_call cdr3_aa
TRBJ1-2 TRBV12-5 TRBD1 ASGLVHGEGQGARGYT
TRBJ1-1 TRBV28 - ASISSGLREAF
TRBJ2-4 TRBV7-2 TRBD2 ASSLVSAGGNIQY
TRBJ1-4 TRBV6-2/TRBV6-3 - ASSEQFPNEKLF
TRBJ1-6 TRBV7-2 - ASSSQGGHNSPLH
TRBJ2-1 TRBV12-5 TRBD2 ASGPPSGRTYNEQF
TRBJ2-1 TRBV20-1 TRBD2 SASTGGSYNEQF
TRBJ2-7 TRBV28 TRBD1 ASSTTGTGGYEQY
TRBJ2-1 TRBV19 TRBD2 ASSGRIYNEQF
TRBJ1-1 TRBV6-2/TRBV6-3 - ASSVTPGQLNTEAF
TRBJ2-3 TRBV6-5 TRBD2 ATRGLAPGDTQY
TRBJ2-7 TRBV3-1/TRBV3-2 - ASSQVWGPYEQY
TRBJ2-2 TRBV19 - ASSFGKNTGELF
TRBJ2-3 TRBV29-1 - SVAAGSSTDTQY
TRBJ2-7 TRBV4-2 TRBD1 ASSQGTGGDYEQY
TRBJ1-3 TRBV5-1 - ASSLATGGSGNTIY
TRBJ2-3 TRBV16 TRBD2 ASSQSAGGPTDTQY
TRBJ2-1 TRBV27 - ASSTTPRQQF
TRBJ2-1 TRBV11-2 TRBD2 ASSFQLTSGEQF
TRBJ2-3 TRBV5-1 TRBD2 ASSKDSGIPSTDTQY
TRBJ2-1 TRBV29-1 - SVEDPGNEQF
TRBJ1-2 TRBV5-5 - ASGREDRSYGYT
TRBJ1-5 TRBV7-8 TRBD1 ASSSRDRSNQPQH
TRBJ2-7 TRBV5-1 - ASTPAGSGEQY
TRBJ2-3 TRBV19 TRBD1 ASSIGTGGADTQY
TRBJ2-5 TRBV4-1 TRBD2 ASSLVAGGWQETQY
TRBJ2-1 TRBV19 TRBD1 ASSIGRTGGKGNEQF
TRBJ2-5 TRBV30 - AWRTTGETQY
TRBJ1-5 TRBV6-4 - ASSAEWTAAQPQH
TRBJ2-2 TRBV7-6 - ASSLYGSTNTGELF
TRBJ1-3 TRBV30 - AWSRTQLTGNTIY
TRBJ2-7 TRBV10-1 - ASRTEPYEQY
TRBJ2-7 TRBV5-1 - ASSLDDPGAYEQY
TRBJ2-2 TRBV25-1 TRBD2 ASSGLAGSGELF
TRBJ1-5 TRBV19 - ASNPPGLNQPQH
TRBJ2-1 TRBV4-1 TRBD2 ASSQDPGGEFNEQF
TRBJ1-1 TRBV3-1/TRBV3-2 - ASSQGGNTEAF
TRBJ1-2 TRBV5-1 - ASSWTEYAYGYT
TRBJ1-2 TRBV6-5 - ASIPGGNIFFSYT
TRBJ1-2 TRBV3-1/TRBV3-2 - ASSQGGSAGPYGYT
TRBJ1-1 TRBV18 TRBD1 ASSPQEGQGTEAF
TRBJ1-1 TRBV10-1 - ASSESAVMNTEAF
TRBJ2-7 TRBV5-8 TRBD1 ASSSGQVGAHDEQY
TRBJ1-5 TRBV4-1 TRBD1 ASSQSTGAGFFYSNQPQH